What follows are 8 T cell receptor beta chains derived from one specimen sequenced in a study of neoadjuvant anti-PD-1 for oral cavity cancer. Some clones are missing from TCRdb's copy, which holds only in-frame ones; the method was immunoSEQ multiplex PCR. The table lists about 14,000 clones, 66% of them singletons. Source: PBMCs, taken before nivolumab (anti-PD-1) treatment. Receptors originate from a person aged 35-79 years with oral cavity squamous cell carcinoma.

This clone showed up just a few times. The chain carries TRBV28 and TRBJ1-5; D unresolved. The CDR3 has 20 amino acids. Germline CDR1 is MDHEN and CDR2 is SYDVKM. V was trimmed by 7 bases and J by 0 bases, leaving 28 bases between them. CDR3 DNA sequence: TGTGCCAGCACCGTTCCCCAGGTTCGGAGCAGTTCGCGTAGCAATCAGCCCCAGCATTTT. It translates to CASTVPQVRSSSRSNQPQHF.

The chain has TRBV5-1 and TRBJ2-3, with D perhaps matching TRBD1 (6 bases). Germline V lookup: CDR1 SGHRS, CDR2 YFSETQ. The CDR3 spans 18 residues. V lost 0 bases to trimming and J lost 4 bases, with 21 bases between them. The CDR3 loop is CASSLAPPRFTGSDTQYF. The CDR3 DNA reads TGCGCCAGCAGCTTGGCCCCGCCGCGATTTACAGGGTCAGATACGCAGTATTTT.

This sequence joins TRBV6-4 and TRBJ2-3, with unresolved D. The V end was cut by 8 bases, the J end by 4 bases, with 10 bases between. The CDR3 runs to 12 residues. CDR1 and CDR2 from the germline V gene are MRHNA and SNTAGT. The CDR3 sequence: CASGNGADTQYF. As DNA, the CDR3 is TGTGCCAGCGGAAATGGGGCAGATACGCAGTATTTT.

In its sample, this clone was seen a few times. Its ends do not fully match the called genes, so a read error is possible. V is TRBV6-6 and J is TRBJ1-4; no clear D gene. CDR3 length equals 11 residues. In germline, CDR1 is MNHNY, CDR2 SVGAGI (reference sequence). In nucleotides, the CDR3 is TGTGCCAGCAGTTACTCAGGAGGGTTAGAATTT. Translating it yields CASSYSGGLEF.

This clone was counted a single time. The V gene is TRBV28, the J gene TRBJ2-7; D might be TRBD2 (6 bases). Germline lookup yields CDR1 MDHEN and CDR2 SYDVKM. The CDR3 has 15 amino acids. Trimming removed 4 bases at V and 2 bases at J, with 15 bases between. The CDR3 region is CASSSRDFFTYEQYF. The DNA for the CDR3 is TGTGCCAGCAGTTCCCGGGACTTCTTTACCTACGAGCAGTACTTC.

The V gene is TRBV4-1, the J gene TRBJ2-5; 8 nucleotides align to TRBD1. Germline V gene data show CDR1 as MGHRA and CDR2 as YSYEKL. CDR3 length: 17 residues. Trimming took 0 bases from V and 4 from J; bases not matched to a gene: 10. The CDR3 protein is CASSQDRQGAQGETQYF. CDR3 bases: TGCGCCAGCAGCCAAGATCGCCAGGGGGCTCAAGGAGAGACCCAGTACTTC.

V usage is TRBV5-1 and J usage is TRBJ2-6; no reliable D call. This CDR3 comprises 16 residues. With 4 bases removed from V and 0 bases from J, the gap between germline ends came to 11 bases. Looked up from germline, CDR1 is SGHRS and CDR2 is YFSETQ. The CDR3 here is CASSRVGDSGANVLTF. The CDR3 bases are TGCGCCAGCAGCCGCGTAGGTGACTCTGGGGCCAACGTCCTGACTTTC.

The chain links TRBV5-5 to TRBJ2-7; 7 bases are shared with TRBD1. Germline V gives CDR1 SGHKS, CDR2 YYEKEE (reference sequence). This CDR3 spans 15 amino acids. V was clipped by 1 base and J by 5 bases; unmatched bases: 9. CDR3: CASSLLGQRIDEQYF. The CDR3 region has the DNA TGTGCCAGCAGCTTGTTGGGACAGAGGATCGACGAGCAGTACTTC.